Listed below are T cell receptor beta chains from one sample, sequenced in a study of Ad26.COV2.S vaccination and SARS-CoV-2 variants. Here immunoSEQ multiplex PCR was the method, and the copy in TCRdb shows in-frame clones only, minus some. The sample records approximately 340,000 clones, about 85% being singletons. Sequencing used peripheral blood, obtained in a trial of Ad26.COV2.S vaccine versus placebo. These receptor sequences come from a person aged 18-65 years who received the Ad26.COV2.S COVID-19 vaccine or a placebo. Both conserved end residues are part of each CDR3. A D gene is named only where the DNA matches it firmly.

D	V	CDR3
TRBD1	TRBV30	CAWNRGSNQPQHF
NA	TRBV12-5	CASGLGERNSPLHF
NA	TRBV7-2	CASSPYLAGHQPQHF
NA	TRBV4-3	CASSPTGRDTQYF
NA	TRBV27	CASSLSPQSPYEQYF
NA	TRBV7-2	CASSFRGNTGELFF
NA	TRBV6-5	CASINGGRNTEAFF
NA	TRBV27	CASSFGSSPLHF
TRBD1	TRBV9	CASSPQGTGRETQYF
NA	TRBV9	CASSPWGPDTEAFF
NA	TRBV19	CASSKRTLSSYEQYF
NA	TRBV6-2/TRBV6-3	CASSDGGHRSSNYGYTF
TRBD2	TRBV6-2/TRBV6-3	CASSRLAGGLETDTQYF
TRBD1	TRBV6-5	CATWRGQGTQETQYF
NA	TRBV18	CASSKQGLGMNTEAFF
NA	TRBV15	CATSRAPPSRAGEQFF
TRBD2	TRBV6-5	CAALGRGVETYEQYF
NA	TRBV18	CASSPVMRESEQFF
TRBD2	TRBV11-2	CASRISGGVLVEQFF
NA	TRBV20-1	CSAGVSGGYTF
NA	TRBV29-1	CSAGQDTNYGYTF
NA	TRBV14	CASSLTQGERGFDAEFF
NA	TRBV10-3	CAISEGLDRRGGTEAFF
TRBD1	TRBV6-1	CASSDGQGFVVLTF
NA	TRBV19	CASSIPTGILREQFF
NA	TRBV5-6	CASSLVPLHEQFF
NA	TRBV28	CASSSAGGASWNEQFF
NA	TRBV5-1	CASSDTSSLADTQYF
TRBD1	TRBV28	CASTVVGTAFGYTF
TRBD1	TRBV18	CASRGLQGAFDEQYF
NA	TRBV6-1	CASSESRVGNQPQHF
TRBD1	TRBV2	CASTPGQGHTQYF
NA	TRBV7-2	CASSLSRNFGELFF
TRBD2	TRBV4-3	CASSQDPTSGSSTDTQYF
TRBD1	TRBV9	CASSVDGTGPGYTF
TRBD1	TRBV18	CASPGTENEKLFF
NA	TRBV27	CASSPSLPVGYSYEQYF
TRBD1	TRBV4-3	CASSQDLMDRDSNQPQHF
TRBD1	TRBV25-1	CASSELVTGGEDEQFF
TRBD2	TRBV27	CASSSGWASGRTNTGELFF
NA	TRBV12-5	CASGLHIADPTGELFF
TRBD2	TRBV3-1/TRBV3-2	CASSRLAGGSNQETQYF
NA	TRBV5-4	CASSLDTDTQYF
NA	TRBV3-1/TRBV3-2	CASSQVGGNTEAFF
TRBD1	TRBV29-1	CSVVRDRVTEAFF
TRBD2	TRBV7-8	CASTPPGGRNGELFF
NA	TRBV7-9	CASSQGQVTYAVF
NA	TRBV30	CAWSVLGRVGSPLHF
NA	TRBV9	CASSVDIMNTEAFF
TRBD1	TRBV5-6	CASSARGRGRTEAFF
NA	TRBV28	CASSPWGGTDTQYF